The 8 T cell receptor beta chains below come from one sample, sequenced in a study of patients and donors after allogeneic stem cell transplantation. Using its own MiXCR run on the RT-PCR reads, TCRdb lists one record per CDR3 protein. In the table there are roughly 880,000 distinct CDR3 sequences, about a sixth of which are singletons. The sample taken for sequencing was blood, either unsorted or a sorted T cell fraction (not recorded which). All receptors come from a human donor who was either an allogeneic HSCT recipient or a stem cell or donor lymphocyte infusion donor (not recorded which). It is not recorded whose cells these are; they may come from a transplant donor.

This clonotype was counted only a few times. The chain recombines TRBV6-1 with TRBJ1-1, with 7 positions matching TRBD1. Per germline, CDR1 MNHNS and CDR2 SASEGT. The length of the CDR3 is 15 residues. With V trimmed by 6 bases and J by 0 bases, 7 bases remained unmatched. CDR3 protein: CASSLIRGVNTEAFF. In DNA form, the CDR3 reads TGTGCCAGCAGCCTGATCAGGGGGGTGAACACTGAAGCTTTCTTT.

The chain uses TRBV5-5 and TRBJ1-6; D remains unclear. Germline V gene lookup returns CDR1 SGHKS and CDR2 YYEKEE (reference sequence). The V and J ends lost 4 bases and 9 bases respectively, with 20 bases between them. The CDR3 has 16 residues. The CDR3 sequence is CASSTAGPYRGSPLHF. The DNA for the CDR3 is TGTGCCAGCAGCACAGCCGGGCCGTATCGGGGTTCACCCCTCCACTTT. The full variable domain, in which reference TRBV5-5 and TRBJ1-6 provide the parts outside the CDR3, is DAGVTQSPTHLIKTRGQQVTLRCSPISGHKSVSWYQQVLGQGPQFIFQYYEKEERGRGNFPDRFSARQFPNYSSELNVNALLLGDSALYLCASSTAGPYRGSPLHFGNGTRLTVT.

V gene TRBV24-1 combines with J gene TRBJ2-3; TRBD1 agrees at 7 bases. V trimming: 4 bases; J trimming: 2 bases; junction bases outside the gene matches: 14. The CDR3 contains 18 residues. The germline V gene encodes CDR1 KGHDR and CDR2 SFDVKD. The CDR3 reads CATSDPGQADHFTDTQYF. As DNA, the CDR3 is TGTGCCACCAGTGACCCTGGACAGGCGGACCATTTCACAGATACGCAGTATTTT.

The J gene is TRBJ2-7, the V gene TRBV20-1; D perhaps matches TRBD1 (6 bases). The CDR3 is 14 amino acids. The ends were cut back, 5 bases at V and 6 bases at J, with 20 bases in the middle. Germline-derived CDR1 and CDR2 are DFQATT and SNEGSKA (reference sequence). CDR3 in DNA: TGCAGTGCTGCCCTAGGGACAATCGAAGGCGAGCAGTACTTC. It encodes CSAALGTIEGEQYF.

Turning to this clonotype: A much larger clone is a single base away; this may be a read error. The chain is built from TRBV18 and TRBJ1-1; D unresolved. CDR1 is KGHSH and CDR2 is LQKENI in the germline V gene. The length of the CDR3 is 14 residues. In DNA form, the CDR3 reads TGTGCCAACACCCGTCTGGACCGGAACACTGAAGCTATCTTT. The encoded protein is CANTRLDRNTEAIF.

There are many counts of this clonotype. The chain employs TRBV12-3 or TRBV12-4 and TRBJ1-5, with 9 positions matching TRBD1. The CDR3 consists of 15 residues. V lost 3 bases to trimming and J lost 6 bases; unmatched junction nucleotides: 6. The CDR3 DNA reads TGTGCCAGCAGTTTCGGGGGACAGGGAGGTCAGCCCCAGCATTTT. This translates into CASSFGGQGGQPQHF.

This clonotype was seen a handful of times. The genes are TRBV24-1 and TRBJ2-3, with TRBD1 matching 9 bases. The germline gives CDR1 KGHDR, CDR2 SFDVKD. The CDR3 spans 15 residues. V gave up 9 bases and J gave up 4 bases; unmatched junction bases: 10. The CDR3 bases are TGTGCCACCTCTACCCGGGACAGGGAGCCAGATACGCAGTATTTT. Protein sequence: CATSTRDREPDTQYF.

In this sample, this clonotype turned up a few times. V gene TRBV7-2 combines with J gene TRBJ2-2; no clear D gene. CDR1 is SGHTA, CDR2 FQGNSA, per germline. The CDR3 contains 13 residues. V was clipped by 4 bases and J by 7 bases, with 10 bases between them. DNA for the CDR3: TGTGCCAGCAGCTCCCCGCCCGTCGGGGAGCTGTTTTTT. It is translated as CASSSPPVGELFF.